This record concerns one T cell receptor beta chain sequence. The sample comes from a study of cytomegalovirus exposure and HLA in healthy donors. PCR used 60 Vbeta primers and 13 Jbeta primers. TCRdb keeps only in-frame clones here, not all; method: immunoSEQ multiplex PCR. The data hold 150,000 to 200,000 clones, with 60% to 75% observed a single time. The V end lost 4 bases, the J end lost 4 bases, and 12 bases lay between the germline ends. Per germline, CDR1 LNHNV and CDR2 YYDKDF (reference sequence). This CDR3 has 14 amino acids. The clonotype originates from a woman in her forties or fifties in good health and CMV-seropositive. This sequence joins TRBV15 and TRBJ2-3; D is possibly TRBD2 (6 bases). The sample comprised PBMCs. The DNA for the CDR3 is TGTGCCACCAGCATGGGTCTAGCGCCAGATACGCAGTATTTT. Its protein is CATSMGLAPDTQYF. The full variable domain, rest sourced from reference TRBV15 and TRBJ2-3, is DAMVIQNPRYQVTQFGKPVTLSCSQTLNHNVMYWYQQKSSQAPKLLFHYYDKDFNNEADTPDNFQSRRPNTSFCFLDIRSPGLGDTAMYLCATSMGLAPDTQYFGPGTRLTVL.